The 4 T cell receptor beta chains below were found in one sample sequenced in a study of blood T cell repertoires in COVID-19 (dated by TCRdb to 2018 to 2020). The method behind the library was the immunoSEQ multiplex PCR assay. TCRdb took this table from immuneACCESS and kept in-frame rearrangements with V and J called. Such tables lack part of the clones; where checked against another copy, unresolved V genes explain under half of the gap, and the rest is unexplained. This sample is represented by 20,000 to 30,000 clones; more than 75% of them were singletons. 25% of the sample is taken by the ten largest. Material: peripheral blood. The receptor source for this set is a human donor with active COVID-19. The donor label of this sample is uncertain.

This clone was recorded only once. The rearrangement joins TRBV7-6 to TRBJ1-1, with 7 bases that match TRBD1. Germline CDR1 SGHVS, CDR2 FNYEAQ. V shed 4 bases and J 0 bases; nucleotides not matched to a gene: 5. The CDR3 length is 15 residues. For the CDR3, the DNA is TGTGCCAGCAGCTCGCGACAGGGCGTGAACACTGAAGCTTTCTTT. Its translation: CASSSRQGVNTEAFF.

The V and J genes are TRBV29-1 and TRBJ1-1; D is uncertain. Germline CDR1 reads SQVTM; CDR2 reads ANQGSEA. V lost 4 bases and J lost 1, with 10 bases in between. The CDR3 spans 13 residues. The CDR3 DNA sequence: TGCAGCGTTGCTTCACAGACGAACACTGAAGCTTTCTTT. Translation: CSVASQTNTEAFF.

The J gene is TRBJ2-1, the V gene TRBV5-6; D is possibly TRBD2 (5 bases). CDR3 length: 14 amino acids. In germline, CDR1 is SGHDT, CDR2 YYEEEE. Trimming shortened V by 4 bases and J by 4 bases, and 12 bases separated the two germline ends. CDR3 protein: CASSPAGGYNEQFF. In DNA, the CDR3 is TGTGCCAGCAGCCCCGCGGGCGGGTACAATGAGCAGTTCTTC.

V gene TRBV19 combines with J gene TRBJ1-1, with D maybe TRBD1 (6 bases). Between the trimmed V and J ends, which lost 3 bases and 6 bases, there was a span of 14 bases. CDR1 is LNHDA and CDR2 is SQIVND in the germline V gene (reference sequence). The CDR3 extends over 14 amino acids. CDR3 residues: CASSIGGQLAEAFF. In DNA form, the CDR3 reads TGTGCCAGTAGTATTGGAGGACAGCTGGCTGAAGCTTTCTTT. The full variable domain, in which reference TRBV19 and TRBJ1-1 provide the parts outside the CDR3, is DGGITQSPKYLFRKEGQNVTLSCEQNLNHDAMYWYRQDPGQGLRLIYYSQIVNDFQKGDIAEGYSVSREKKESFPLTVTSAQKNPTAFYLCASSIGGQLAEAFFGQGTRLTVV.